The rows below give T cell receptor beta chains drawn from one sample of a study of blood T cell repertoires in COVID-19. Clones were read by immunoSEQ multiplex PCR, and TCRdb kept only the in-frame ones, dropping some. The top ten hold 3% to 4.5% of the sample, which has 250,000 or so clones, roughly four fifths seen once. The source material was PBMCs or T cells enriched from blood (not recorded which). These receptor sequences come from a woman in her 40s who had been exposed to COVID-19. CDR3s include the opening cysteine and the closing phenylalanine or tryptophan. The D gene is left open where the match is weak. The size of a clone is reported for some rows only, either as once, few or many, or as a class for expanded clones.

cdr3_aa: CASSLVGGGLLETQYF
cdr3_nt: TGTGCCAGCAGCTTAGTAGGCGGGGGGCTTTTGGAGACCCAGTACTTC
v_call: TRBV7-8
j_call: TRBJ2-5
clone_size: NA
d_call: TRBD2

cdr3_aa: CASSPRLLNIQYF
cdr3_nt: TGTGCCAGCTCACCGAGGTTATTAAACATTCAGTACTTC
v_call: TRBV18
j_call: TRBJ2-4
clone_size: few
d_call: NA

cdr3_aa: CASSEFERRGGRDF
cdr3_nt: TGTGCCAGCAGTGAATTCGAAAGGCGGGGGGGCCGGGACTTC
v_call: TRBV6-1
j_call: TRBJ2-7
clone_size: NA
d_call: TRBD2

cdr3_aa: CASSRQGTNEQFF
cdr3_nt: TGTGCCAGCAGCCGACAGGGAACTAATGAGCAGTTCTTC
v_call: TRBV6-2/TRBV6-3
j_call: TRBJ2-1
clone_size: NA
d_call: TRBD1

cdr3_aa: CASSFRTSGGLTDTQYF
cdr3_nt: TGTGCCAGCAGCTTTAGAACTAGCGGGGGGCTCACAGATACGCAGTATTTT
v_call: TRBV7-2
j_call: TRBJ2-3
clone_size: NA
d_call: TRBD2

cdr3_aa: CASSFTGRGDTQYF
cdr3_nt: TGTGCCAGCAGTTTTACAGGGAGAGGAGATACGCAGTATTTT
v_call: TRBV28
j_call: TRBJ2-3
clone_size: NA
d_call: NA

cdr3_aa: CASSETSGGMDEQFF
cdr3_nt: TGTGCCAGTAGTGAGACTAGCGGGGGTATGGATGAGCAGTTCTTC
v_call: TRBV19
j_call: TRBJ2-1
clone_size: few
d_call: TRBD2

cdr3_aa: CASSSGGGPYNEQFF
cdr3_nt: TGTGCCAGCAGCTCCGGTGGGGGCCCCTACAATGAGCAGTTCTTC
v_call: TRBV7-9
j_call: TRBJ2-1
clone_size: NA
d_call: NA

cdr3_aa: CASSSLQGYNEQFF
cdr3_nt: TGTGCCAGCAGCTCATTACAGGGTTACAATGAGCAGTTCTTC
v_call: TRBV11-3
j_call: TRBJ2-1
clone_size: few
d_call: NA

cdr3_aa: CASKGTAAPGSPLHF
cdr3_nt: TGTGCCAGCAAAGGGACAGCCGCTCCGGGTTCACCCCTCCACTTT
v_call: TRBV9
j_call: TRBJ1-6
clone_size: NA
d_call: TRBD1

cdr3_aa: CASRDRGTNTEAFF
cdr3_nt: TGTGCCAGCAGGGACAGGGGGACGAACACTGAAGCTTTCTTT
v_call: TRBV3-1/TRBV3-2
j_call: TRBJ1-1
clone_size: NA
d_call: TRBD1

cdr3_aa: CASSLGLLPNYGYTF
cdr3_nt: TGTGCCAGCAGCTTAGGGCTACTACCTAACTATGGCTACACCTTC
v_call: TRBV11-2
j_call: TRBJ1-2
clone_size: NA
d_call: NA

cdr3_aa: CAWSSEAEGLGAFF
cdr3_nt: TGTGCCTGGAGTTCGGAGGCAGAAGGCCTTGGTGCTTTCTTT
v_call: TRBV30
j_call: TRBJ1-1
clone_size: NA
d_call: NA

cdr3_aa: CAWSVRVVTQYF
cdr3_nt: TGTGCCTGGAGTGTACGGGTGGTTACGCAGTATTTT
v_call: TRBV30
j_call: TRBJ2-3
clone_size: NA
d_call: NA

cdr3_aa: CASSPGQGRYEQYF
cdr3_nt: TGTGCCAGCAGCCCAGGACAGGGACGGTACGAGCAGTACTTC
v_call: TRBV7-2
j_call: TRBJ2-7
clone_size: NA
d_call: TRBD1

cdr3_aa: CASREGQAIGYEQYF
cdr3_nt: TGTGCCAGCAGGGAAGGACAGGCAATTGGATACGAGCAGTACTTC
v_call: TRBV7-2
j_call: TRBJ2-7
clone_size: NA
d_call: TRBD1

cdr3_aa: CASSWRGTGEGNTIYF
cdr3_nt: TGCGCCAGCAGCTGGCGGGGGACAGGGGAAGGAAACACCATATATTTT
v_call: TRBV5-1
j_call: TRBJ1-3
clone_size: NA
d_call: TRBD1

cdr3_aa: CASRTGTWIMNTEAFF
cdr3_nt: TGTGCCAGCAGGACAGGAACGTGGATAATGAACACTGAAGCTTTCTTT
v_call: TRBV2
j_call: TRBJ1-1
clone_size: NA
d_call: NA

cdr3_aa: CASSQDRGGINYGYTF
cdr3_nt: TGTGCCAGCAGCCAAGATCGGGGCGGGATTAACTATGGCTACACCTTC
v_call: TRBV14
j_call: TRBJ1-2
clone_size: NA
d_call: NA

cdr3_aa: CAWRKLRSYEQYF
cdr3_nt: TGTGCCTGGAGAAAGTTGCGATCCTACGAGCAGTACTTC
v_call: TRBV30
j_call: TRBJ2-7
clone_size: NA
d_call: NA

cdr3_aa: CASSYSPGQGRPDTQYF
cdr3_nt: TGTGCCAGCAGTTACTCTCCCGGACAGGGGCGGCCAGATACGCAGTATTTT
v_call: TRBV6-2/TRBV6-3
j_call: TRBJ2-3
clone_size: NA
d_call: TRBD1

cdr3_aa: CSASLTVNYGYTF
cdr3_nt: TGCAGTGCTAGTCTCACGGTTAACTATGGCTACACCTTC
v_call: TRBV20-1
j_call: TRBJ1-2
clone_size: once
d_call: NA

cdr3_aa: CASSDEYARRTEAFF
cdr3_nt: TGTGCCAGCAGCGACGAATACGCGCGGAGAACTGAAGCTTTCTTT
v_call: TRBV7-6
j_call: TRBJ1-1
clone_size: NA
d_call: NA

cdr3_aa: CASRDPGTARPNEKLFF
cdr3_nt: TGTGCCAGCAGGGATCCCGGGACAGCACGACCAAATGAAAAACTGTTTTTT
v_call: TRBV2
j_call: TRBJ1-4
clone_size: NA
d_call: TRBD1

cdr3_aa: CASSSGQGSGETQYF
cdr3_nt: TGTGCCAGCAGCTCCGGACAGGGGAGCGGAGAGACCCAGTACTTC
v_call: TRBV5-5
j_call: TRBJ2-5
clone_size: NA
d_call: TRBD1

cdr3_aa: CASSLWGHPNQPQHF
cdr3_nt: TGTGCCAGCAGTTTATGGGGACATCCGAATCAGCCCCAGCATTTT
v_call: TRBV27
j_call: TRBJ1-5
clone_size: NA
d_call: NA

cdr3_aa: CASSLPLSSYNEQFF
cdr3_nt: TGCGCCAGCAGCTTACCTCTAAGCTCCTACAATGAGCAGTTCTTC
v_call: TRBV5-1
j_call: TRBJ2-1
clone_size: NA
d_call: NA

cdr3_aa: CASSQWTGGVYGYTF
cdr3_nt: TGTGCCAGCAGTCAATGGACAGGGGGCGTGTATGGCTACACCTTC
v_call: TRBV6-6
j_call: TRBJ1-2
clone_size: NA
d_call: TRBD1

cdr3_aa: CASSVGLAGDYEQYF
cdr3_nt: TGTGCCAGCAGCGTAGGGCTAGCGGGGGACTACGAGCAGTACTTC
v_call: TRBV9
j_call: TRBJ2-7
clone_size: NA
d_call: TRBD2

cdr3_aa: CASSISSGTSFSGELFF
cdr3_nt: TGTGCCAGTAGTATTTCCAGTGGGACTAGCTTTTCCGGGGAGCTGTTTTTT
v_call: TRBV19
j_call: TRBJ2-2
clone_size: NA
d_call: TRBD2

cdr3_aa: CAIRTGTAGMNTEAFF
cdr3_nt: TGTGCCATCAGGACAGGGACTGCTGGAATGAACACTGAAGCTTTCTTT
v_call: TRBV10-3
j_call: TRBJ1-1
clone_size: once
d_call: TRBD1

cdr3_aa: CAISETRDRVPEAFF
cdr3_nt: TGTGCCATCAGTGAGACCCGGGACAGGGTCCCTGAAGCTTTCTTT
v_call: TRBV10-3
j_call: TRBJ1-1
clone_size: NA
d_call: TRBD1

cdr3_aa: CASSELSYNSPLHF
cdr3_nt: TGTGCCAGCAGTGAACTCAGCTATAATTCACCCCTCCACTTT
v_call: TRBV2
j_call: TRBJ1-6
clone_size: few
d_call: NA

cdr3_aa: CASSLLAGDSYNEQFF
cdr3_nt: TGTGCCAGCAGCTTATTGGCGGGGGACTCCTACAATGAGCAGTTCTTC
v_call: TRBV7-3
j_call: TRBJ2-1
clone_size: NA
d_call: TRBD2

cdr3_aa: CASSYLAGDGQPQHF
cdr3_nt: TGTGCCAGCAGTTATTTGGCAGGGGACGGTCAGCCCCAGCATTTT
v_call: TRBV6-2/TRBV6-3
j_call: TRBJ1-5
clone_size: NA
d_call: NA

cdr3_aa: CAIRAEYGYTF
cdr3_nt: TGTGCCATCAGGGCGGAGTATGGCTACACCTTC
v_call: TRBV10-3
j_call: TRBJ1-2
clone_size: NA
d_call: NA

cdr3_aa: CASSAQQGRGGYTF
cdr3_nt: TGTGCCAGCAGCGCGCAACAGGGGAGAGGTGGCTACACCTTC
v_call: TRBV5-4
j_call: TRBJ1-2
clone_size: once
d_call: TRBD1

cdr3_aa: CASSLNTGVNSPLHF
cdr3_nt: TGTGCCAGCAGCTTAAATACAGGGGTTAATTCACCCCTCCACTTT
v_call: TRBV7-3
j_call: TRBJ1-6
clone_size: NA
d_call: TRBD1

cdr3_aa: CASSNPQTGDNEQFF
cdr3_nt: TGTGCCAGCAGCAACCCGCAGACTGGAGACAATGAGCAGTTCTTC
v_call: TRBV21-1
j_call: TRBJ2-1
clone_size: few
d_call: NA

cdr3_aa: CASSWRGGSNEQFF
cdr3_nt: TGTGCCAGCAGCTGGCGGGGGGGGAGCAATGAGCAGTTCTTC
v_call: TRBV5-4
j_call: TRBJ2-1
clone_size: NA
d_call: TRBD2

cdr3_aa: CATTDGGSGANVLTF
cdr3_nt: TGTGCCACCACCGACGGCGGATCTGGGGCCAACGTCCTGACTTTC
v_call: TRBV24-1
j_call: TRBJ2-6
clone_size: once
d_call: NA